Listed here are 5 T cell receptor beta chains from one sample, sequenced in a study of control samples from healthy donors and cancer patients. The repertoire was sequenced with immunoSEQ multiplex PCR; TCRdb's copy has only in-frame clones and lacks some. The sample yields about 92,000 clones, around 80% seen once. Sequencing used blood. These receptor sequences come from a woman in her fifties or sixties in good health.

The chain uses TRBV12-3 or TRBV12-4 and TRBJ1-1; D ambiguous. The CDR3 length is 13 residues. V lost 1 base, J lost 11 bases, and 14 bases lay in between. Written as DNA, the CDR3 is TGTGCCAGCAGTTTAGGAGGGATCTCTCCCGCTTTCTTT. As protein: CASSLGGISPAFF.

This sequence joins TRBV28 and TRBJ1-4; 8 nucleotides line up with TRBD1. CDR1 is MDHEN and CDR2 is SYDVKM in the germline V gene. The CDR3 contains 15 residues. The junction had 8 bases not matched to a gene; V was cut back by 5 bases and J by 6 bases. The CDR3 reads CASSPYQGAYEKLFF. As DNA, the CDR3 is TGTGCCAGCAGTCCTTACCAGGGGGCTTATGAAAAACTGTTTTTT.

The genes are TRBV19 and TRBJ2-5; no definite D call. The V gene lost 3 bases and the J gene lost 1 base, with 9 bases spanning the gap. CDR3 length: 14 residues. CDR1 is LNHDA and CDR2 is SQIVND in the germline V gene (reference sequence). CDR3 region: CASSIPGSQETQYF. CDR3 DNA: TGTGCCAGTAGTATCCCGGGTAGCCAAGAGACCCAGTACTTC.

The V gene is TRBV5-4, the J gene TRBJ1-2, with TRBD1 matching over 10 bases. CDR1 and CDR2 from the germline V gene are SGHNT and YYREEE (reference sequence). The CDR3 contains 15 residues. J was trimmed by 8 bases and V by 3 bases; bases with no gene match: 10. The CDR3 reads CASSSPGQGLGGYTF. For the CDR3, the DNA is TGTGCCAGCAGCTCCCCGGGACAGGGGCTAGGAGGCTACACCTTC. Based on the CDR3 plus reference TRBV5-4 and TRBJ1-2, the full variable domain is ETGVTQSPTHLIKTRGQQVTLRCSSQSGHNTVSWYQQALGQGPQFIFQYYREEENGRGNFPPRFSGLQFPNYSSELNVNALELDDSALYLCASSSPGQGLGGYTFGSGTRLTVV.

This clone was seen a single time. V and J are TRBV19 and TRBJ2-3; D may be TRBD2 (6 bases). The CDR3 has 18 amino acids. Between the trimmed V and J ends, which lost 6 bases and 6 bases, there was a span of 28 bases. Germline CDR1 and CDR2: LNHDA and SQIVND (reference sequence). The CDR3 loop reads CASSERRGGGSMLDTQYF. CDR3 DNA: TGTGCCAGTAGCGAAAGGAGGGGTGGAGGGTCGATGTTGGATACGCAGTATTTT. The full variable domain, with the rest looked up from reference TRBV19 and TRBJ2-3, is DGGITQSPKYLFRKEGQNVTLSCEQNLNHDAMYWYRQDPGQGLRLIYYSQIVNDFQKGDIAEGYSVSREKKESFPLTVTSAQKNPTAFYLCASSERRGGGSMLDTQYFGPGTRLTVL.